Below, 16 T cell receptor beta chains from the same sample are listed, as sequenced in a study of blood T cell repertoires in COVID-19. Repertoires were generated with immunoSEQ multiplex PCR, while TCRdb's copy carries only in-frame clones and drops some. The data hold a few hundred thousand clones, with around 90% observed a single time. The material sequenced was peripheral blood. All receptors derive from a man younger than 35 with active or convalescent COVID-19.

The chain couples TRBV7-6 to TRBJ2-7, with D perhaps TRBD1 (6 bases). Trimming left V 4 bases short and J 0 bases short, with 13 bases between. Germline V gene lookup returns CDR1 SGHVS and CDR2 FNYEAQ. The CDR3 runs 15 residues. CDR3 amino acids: CASSSNREGSYEQYF. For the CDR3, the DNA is TGTGCCAGCAGCTCCAACAGGGAAGGCTCCTACGAGCAGTACTTC.

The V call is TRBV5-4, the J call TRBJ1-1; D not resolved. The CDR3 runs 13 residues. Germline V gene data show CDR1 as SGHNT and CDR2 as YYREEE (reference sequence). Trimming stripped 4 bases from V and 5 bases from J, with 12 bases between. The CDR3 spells CASSPTGLTEAFF. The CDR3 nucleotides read TGTGCCAGCAGCCCTACCGGACTGACTGAAGCTTTCTTT.

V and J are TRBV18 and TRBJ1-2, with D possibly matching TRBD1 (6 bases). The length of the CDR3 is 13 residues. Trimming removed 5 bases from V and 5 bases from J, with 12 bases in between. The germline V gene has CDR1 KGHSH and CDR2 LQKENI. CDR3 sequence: CASSSSGEYGYTF. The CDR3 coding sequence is TGTGCCAGCTCATCGTCAGGGGAATATGGCTACACCTTC.

The CDR3: CASSLGRETQYF. CDR3 sequence (DNA): TGTGCCAGCAGCTTGGGTCGGGAGACCCAGTACTTC. This rearrangement joins TRBV5-6 to TRBJ2-5; D is unclear. Germline V CDR1 and CDR2: SGHDT, YYEEEE. Trimming stripped 0 bases from V and 5 bases from J, with 5 bases between. CDR3 length: 12 amino acids. The full variable domain, completed using reference TRBV5-6 and TRBJ2-5, is DAGVTQSPTHLIKTRGQQVTLRCSPKSGHDTVSWYQQALGQGPQFIFQYYEEEERQRGNFPDRFSGHQFPNYSSELNVNALLLGDSALYLCASSLGRETQYFGPGTRLLVL.

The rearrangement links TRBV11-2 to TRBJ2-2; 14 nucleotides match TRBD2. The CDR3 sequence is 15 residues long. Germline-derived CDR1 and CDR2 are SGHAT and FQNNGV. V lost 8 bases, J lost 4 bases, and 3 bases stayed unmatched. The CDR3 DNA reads TGTGCCAGCCCGGGACTAGCGGGGGTCACCGGGGAGCTGTTTTTT. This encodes CASPGLAGVTGELFF.

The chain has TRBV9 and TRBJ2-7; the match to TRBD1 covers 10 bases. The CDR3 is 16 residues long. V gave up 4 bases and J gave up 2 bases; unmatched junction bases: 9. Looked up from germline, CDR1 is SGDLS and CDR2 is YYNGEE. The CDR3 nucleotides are TGTGCCAGCAGCAACCTTCCGGGACAGGGGACCTACGAGCAGTACTTC. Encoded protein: CASSNLPGQGTYEQYF.

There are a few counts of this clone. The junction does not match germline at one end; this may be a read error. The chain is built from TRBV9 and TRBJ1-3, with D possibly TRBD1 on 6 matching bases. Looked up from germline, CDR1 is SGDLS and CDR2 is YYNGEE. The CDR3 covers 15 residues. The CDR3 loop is CASGVPGASGNTIYF. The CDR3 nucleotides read TGTGCCAGCGGCGTCCCAGGGGCCTCTGGAAACACCATATATTTT.

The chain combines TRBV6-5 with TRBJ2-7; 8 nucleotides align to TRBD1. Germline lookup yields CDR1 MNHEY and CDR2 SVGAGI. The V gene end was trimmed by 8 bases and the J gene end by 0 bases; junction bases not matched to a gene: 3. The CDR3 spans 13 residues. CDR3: CASSRGPSYEQYF. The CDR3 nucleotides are TGTGCCAGCTCCAGGGGGCCCTCCTACGAGCAGTACTTC.

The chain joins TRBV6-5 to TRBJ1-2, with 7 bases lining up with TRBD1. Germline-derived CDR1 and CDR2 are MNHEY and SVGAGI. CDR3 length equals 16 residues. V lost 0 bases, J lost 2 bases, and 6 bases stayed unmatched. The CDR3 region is CASSYSRGQRNYGYTF. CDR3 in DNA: TGTGCCAGCAGTTACTCGCGGGGACAGCGGAACTATGGCTACACCTTC.

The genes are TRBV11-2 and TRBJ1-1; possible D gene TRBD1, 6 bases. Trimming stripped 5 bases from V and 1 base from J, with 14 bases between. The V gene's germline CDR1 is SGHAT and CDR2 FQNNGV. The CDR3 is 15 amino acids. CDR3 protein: CASSGVRGPNTEAFF. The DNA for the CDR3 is TGTGCCAGCAGCGGCGTCAGGGGCCCGAACACTGAAGCTTTCTTT.

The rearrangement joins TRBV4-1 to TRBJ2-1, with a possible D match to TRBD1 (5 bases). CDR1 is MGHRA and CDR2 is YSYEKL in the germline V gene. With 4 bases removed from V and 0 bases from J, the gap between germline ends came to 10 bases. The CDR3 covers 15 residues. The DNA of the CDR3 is TGCGCCAGCAGCCCTACAGGAAGCTCCTACAATGAGCAGTTCTTC. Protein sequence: CASSPTGSSYNEQFF.

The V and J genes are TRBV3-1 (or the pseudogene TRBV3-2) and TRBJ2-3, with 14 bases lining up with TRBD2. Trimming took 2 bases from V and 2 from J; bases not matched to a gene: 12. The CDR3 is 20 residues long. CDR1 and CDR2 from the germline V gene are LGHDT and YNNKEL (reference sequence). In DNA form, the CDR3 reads TGTGCCAGCAGCCAAAGACGCGAGACTAGCGGGGGGGTCCCCACAGATACGCAGTATTTT. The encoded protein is CASSQRRETSGGVPTDTQYF.

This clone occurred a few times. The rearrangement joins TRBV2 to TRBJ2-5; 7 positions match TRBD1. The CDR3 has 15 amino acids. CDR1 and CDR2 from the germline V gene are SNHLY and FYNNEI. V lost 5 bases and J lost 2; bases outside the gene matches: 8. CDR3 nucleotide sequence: TGTGCCAGCAGTAACCGGGACAGCACTCAAGAGACCCAGTACTTC. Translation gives CASSNRDSTQETQYF.

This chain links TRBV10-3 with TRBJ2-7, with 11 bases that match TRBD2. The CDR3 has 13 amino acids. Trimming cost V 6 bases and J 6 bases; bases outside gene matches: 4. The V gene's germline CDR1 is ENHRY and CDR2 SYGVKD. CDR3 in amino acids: CAISEGLAGEQYF. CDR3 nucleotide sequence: TGTGCCATCAGCGAAGGACTAGCGGGCGAGCAGTACTTC.

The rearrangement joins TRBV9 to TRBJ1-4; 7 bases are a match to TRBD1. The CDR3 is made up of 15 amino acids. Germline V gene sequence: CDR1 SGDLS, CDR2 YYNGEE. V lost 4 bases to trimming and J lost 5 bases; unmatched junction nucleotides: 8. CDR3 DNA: TGTGCCAGCAGCATAGGGGACAGACGAAATGAAAAACTGTTTTTT. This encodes CASSIGDRRNEKLFF.

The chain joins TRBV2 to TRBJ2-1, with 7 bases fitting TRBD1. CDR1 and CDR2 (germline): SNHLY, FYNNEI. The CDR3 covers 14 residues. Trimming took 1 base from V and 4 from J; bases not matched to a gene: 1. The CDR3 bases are TGTGCCAGCAGTGAAGACAGGGGTTACAATGAGCAGTTCTTC. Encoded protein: CASSEDRGYNEQFF.